The 30 T cell receptor beta chains in this list originate from one sample, sequenced in a study of response to subunit inactivated influenza vaccine. Each CDR3 protein gets one entry after TCRdb re-called the RT-PCR reads with MiXCR. The sample has a few hundred thousand distinct CDR3 sequences, about 14% seen once. The specimen comprised PBMCs from blood, sampled 11 to 12 days after vaccination. The source is a man aged 45-65 years who received an inactivated influenza vaccine.

The V and J genes are TRBV28 and TRBJ2-7, with 9 bases that match TRBD1. The germline V gene has CDR1 MDHEN and CDR2 SYDVKM. The CDR3 has 13 amino acids. V was pared by 7 bases and J by 7 bases, with 8 bases of the junction left unmatched. CDR3 sequence: CASIRQGGVEQYF. CDR3 DNA sequence: TGTGCCAGCATTAGACAGGGGGGAGTGGAGCAGTACTTC.

This clonotype was counted only a few times. The rearrangement links TRBV20-1 to TRBJ1-5, with D possibly matching TRBD1 (6 bases). The CDR3 runs 15 residues. Germline V CDR1 and CDR2: DFQATT, SNEGSKA (reference sequence). V was cut by 5 bases and J by 3 bases, with 17 bases left in between. CDR3 nucleotide sequence: TGCAGTGCTCCCGACCGTCAGGGGTCCAATCAGCCCCAGCATTTT. Protein sequence: CSAPDRQGSNQPQHF.

This clonotype was observed a handful of times. The chain couples TRBV5-8 to TRBJ2-1; D is ambiguous. The CDR3 totals 12 residues. V dropped 1 base and J dropped 10 bases, with 9 bases sitting between them. CDR1 is SGHTS and CDR2 is YDEGEE in the germline V gene. Here the CDR3 DNA reads TGTGCCAGCAGCTTGAGGTCTCTGGAGCAGTTCTTC. This translates into CASSLRSLEQFF.

J is TRBJ2-5 and V is TRBV28; TRBD1 aligns across 7 bases. This CDR3 has 13 amino acids. V lost 5 bases to trimming and J lost 1 base; unmatched junction nucleotides: 1. CDR1 is MDHEN, CDR2 SYDVKM, per germline. The CDR3 coding sequence is TGTGCCAGCAGTGGACAGGCCCAAGAGACCCAGTACTTC. Its protein is CASSGQAQETQYF. The full variable domain, in which reference TRBV28 and TRBJ2-5 provide the parts outside the CDR3, is DVKVTQSSRYLVKRTGEKVFLECVQDMDHENMFWYRQDPGLGLRLIYFSYDVKMKEKGDIPEGYSVSREKKERFSLILESASTNQTSMYLCASSGQAQETQYFGPGTRLLVL.

The genes are TRBV11-3 and TRBJ2-3; 12 bases line up with TRBD2. Per the germline V gene, CDR1 is SGHNT and CDR2 is YENEEA. The CDR3 has 16 residues. V was pared by 6 bases and J by 2 bases, with 6 bases of the junction left unmatched. The CDR3 bases are TGTGCCAGCAGTCCTGGACTAGCGGGATACACAGATACGCAGTATTTT. Protein: CASSPGLAGYTDTQYF.

The chain couples TRBV5-6 to TRBJ1-3; D is unresolved. The V and J ends lost 5 bases and 3 bases respectively, with 9 bases between them. This CDR3 has 13 amino acids. CDR1 and CDR2 from the germline V gene are SGHDT and YYEEEE. The CDR3 coding sequence is TGTGCCAGCAGTCCCTTCGTTGGAAACACCATATATTTT. Its translation: CASSPFVGNTIYF.

V is TRBV20-1 and J is TRBJ1-5; perhaps TRBD1 as D (6 bases). V lost 3 bases and J lost 0, with 12 bases in between. Germline loops: CDR1 DFQATT, CDR2 SNEGSKA (reference sequence). This CDR3 comprises 15 residues. CDR3 sequence reads: CSARDWTDSNQPQHF. CDR3 sequence (DNA): TGCAGTGCTAGGGATTGGACAGATAGCAATCAGCCCCAGCATTTT.

The V gene is TRBV6-2 or TRBV6-3, the J gene TRBJ2-7, with D possibly TRBD1 on 6 matching bases. The germline V gene has CDR1 MNHEY and CDR2 SVGEGT. V lost 6 bases and J 6 bases, leaving 15 bases between the germline ends. The CDR3 totals 13 residues. CDR3 protein: CASSQTVGGEQYF. The DNA of the CDR3 is TGTGCCAGCAGCCAAACCGTAGGGGGCGAGCAGTACTTC.

This clonotype was counted between two and nine times. The chain links TRBV7-3 to TRBJ2-1; TRBD1 agrees at 9 bases. The germline V gene has CDR1 SGHTA and CDR2 FQGTGA. This CDR3 is built from 15 residues. The V and J ends lost 5 bases and 4 bases, in that order; junction bases with no gene match: 6. This CDR3 is CASSKQGARYNEQFF. CDR3 DNA: TGTGCCAGCAGCAAACAGGGGGCGCGATACAATGAGCAGTTCTTC. Full variable domain (outside the CDR3, taken from reference TRBV7-3 and TRBJ2-1): GAGVSQTPSNKVTEKGKYVELRCDPISGHTALYWYRQSLGQGPEFLIYFQGTGAADDSGLPNDRFFAVRPEGSVSTLKIQRTERGDSAVYLCASSKQGARYNEQFFGPGTRLTVL.

The chain couples TRBV5-1 to TRBJ2-4, with 9 bases that match TRBD1. CDR1 and CDR2 from the germline V gene are SGHRS and YFSETQ. The CDR3 contains 14 residues. The V gene end was trimmed by 4 bases and the J gene end by 8 bases; junction bases not matched to a gene: 7. The CDR3 sequence: CASSGGTGWDIQYF. DNA for the CDR3: TGCGCCAGCAGCGGCGGGACAGGGTGGGACATTCAGTACTTC.

This rearrangement joins TRBV4-3 to TRBJ2-1; TRBD2 aligns across 12 bases. Germline V gene sequence: CDR1 LGHNA, CDR2 YSLEER. The trim removed 6 bases at V and 9 bases at J, leaving 3 bases unmatched. The CDR3 contains 13 residues. CDR3 bases: TGCGCCAGCAGGCTAGCGGGAGGGTCTGAGCAGTTCTTC. Translated, it gives CASRLAGGSEQFF.

This clonotype has only a few counts. The J gene is TRBJ2-1, the V gene TRBV5-1, with a tentative D call TRBD2 (6 bases). Germline V CDR1 and CDR2: SGHRS, YFSETQ. This CDR3 has 16 amino acids. V was pared by 2 bases and J by 2 bases, with 14 bases between. CDR3 protein: CASSLGGVGAYNEQFF. The DNA for the CDR3 is TGCGCCAGCAGCTTAGGAGGGGTTGGGGCCTACAATGAGCAGTTCTTC.

There are many counts of this clonotype. V is TRBV5-5 and J is TRBJ2-2; D gene ambiguous. Germline V gene lookup returns CDR1 SGHKS and CDR2 YYEKEE (reference sequence). The CDR3 runs to 16 residues. V lost 0 bases, J lost 2 bases, and 11 bases lay in between. CDR3: CASSLAVGLNTGELFF. Here the CDR3 DNA reads TGTGCCAGCAGCTTGGCTGTAGGGTTAAACACCGGGGAGCTGTTTTTT.

The table lists this clonotype with many counts. The CDR3 region is CASSLPRRLAEGNEQFF. The CDR3 coding sequence is TGTGCCAGCAGCTTGCCCCGCAGGCTAGCGGAGGGGAATGAGCAGTTCTTC. The chain employs TRBV7-8 and TRBJ2-1, with 7 bases identical to TRBD2. CDR3 length: 17 residues. V lost 3 bases and J lost 7; bases outside the gene matches: 15. Germline V lookup: CDR1 SGHVS, CDR2 FQNEAQ.

The rearrangement links TRBV3-1 to TRBJ2-1; TRBD2 matches at 8 bases. CDR3 length equals 14 residues. Trimming removed 5 bases from V and 6 bases from J; junction bases left unmatched: 6. Germline V gene data show CDR1 as LGHDT and CDR2 as YNNKEL (reference sequence). The CDR3 is CASSKNGGVNEQFF. In DNA form, the CDR3 reads TGTGCCAGCAGCAAAAACGGGGGGGTCAATGAGCAGTTCTTC.

The CDR3: CASSLGTGGGPQHF. CDR3 bases: TGTGCCAGCAGTTTGGGCACAGGGGGTGGGCCCCAGCATTTT. The chain is built from TRBV12-3 or TRBV12-4 and TRBJ1-5; 8 positions match TRBD1. Trimming cost V 3 bases and J 9 bases; bases outside gene matches: 7. The CDR3 is 14 amino acids.

The sample holds a few counts of this clonotype. The V and J genes are TRBV20-1 and TRBJ2-7; 7 bases map to TRBD1. V shed 6 bases, J shed 6 bases, and the junction held 14 bases outside the gene matches. CDR1 DFQATT and CDR2 SNEGSKA come from the germline V gene (reference sequence). This CDR3 has 14 amino acids. As DNA, the CDR3 is TGCAGTGCCCGGCGTGAGACAGGGTTGGTCGAGCAGTACTTC. The encoded protein is CSARRETGLVEQYF.

This clonotype came up a few times. J is TRBJ2-3 and V is TRBV25-1; no definite D call. This CDR3 has 15 amino acids. V gave up 3 bases and J gave up 2 bases, with 12 bases separating them. The germline CDR1 and CDR2 sequences are MGHDK and SYGVNS. In DNA form, the CDR3 reads TGTGCCAGCAGTGATGCCCGCCACTTCACAGATACGCAGTATTTT. Amino acid sequence: CASSDARHFTDTQYF.

The chain uses TRBV23-1 and TRBJ2-6, with TRBD1 as a possible D gene (6 bases). TRBV23-1 is annotated as an ORF whose role is uncertain. V was cut by 6 bases and J by 4 bases, with 16 bases left in between. CDR3 length: 16 amino acids. The CDR3 reads CASRPGTPQGANVLTF. Written as DNA, the CDR3 is TGCGCCAGCAGGCCAGGGACACCTCAAGGGGCCAACGTCCTGACTTTC.

The chain has TRBV30 and TRBJ2-1; D gene uncertain. Germline CDR1 and CDR2: GTSNPN and SVGIG (reference sequence). The CDR3 sequence is 11 residues long. Trimming removed 0 bases from V and 8 bases from J, with 5 bases in between. The CDR3 DNA sequence: TGTGCCTGGAGTGTTATCTATGAGCAGTTCTTC. Translation: CAWSVIYEQFF.

In its sample, this clonotype was seen a few times. The V and J genes are TRBV7-2 and TRBJ1-2; 7 bases are a match to TRBD1. V lost 7 bases to trimming and J lost 4 bases; unmatched junction nucleotides: 6. CDR1 and CDR2 (germline): SGHTA, FQGNSA. This CDR3 region has 13 residues. In nucleotides, the CDR3 is TGTGCCAGCACCAGGGACAGAACCTATGGCTACACCTTC. It yields the protein CASTRDRTYGYTF.

This chain joins TRBV2 and TRBJ1-1; tentative D call: TRBD1 (5 bases). This CDR3 contains 12 residues. The ends were cut back, 3 bases at V and 6 bases at J, with 8 bases in the middle. Germline-derived CDR1 and CDR2 are SNHLY and FYNNEI. The CDR3 DNA reads as TGTGCCAGCAGTGATCTGGGGGCTGAAGCTTTCTTT. Protein product: CASSDLGAEAFF.

This clonotype was recorded at least ten times. This sequence joins TRBV7-2 and TRBJ1-1; D unresolved. V lost 4 bases and J 0 bases, leaving 9 bases between the germline ends. This CDR3 has 14 residues. Germline CDR1 reads SGHTA; CDR2 reads FQGNSA. CDR3 sequence: CASSSWFLNTEAFF. CDR3 nucleotide sequence: TGTGCCAGCAGCTCATGGTTCCTGAACACTGAAGCTTTCTTT.

V gene TRBV14 combines with J gene TRBJ2-3; 14 bases match TRBD2. Per the germline V gene, CDR1 is SGHDN and CDR2 is FVKESK. CDR3 length equals 15 residues. V trimming: 4 bases; J trimming: 10 bases; junction bases outside the gene matches: 7. The CDR3 here is CASSRTGLAGDPQYF. The CDR3, as DNA: TGTGCCAGCAGCCGCACGGGACTAGCGGGGGATCCGCAGTATTTT.

The rearrangement joins TRBV10-3 to TRBJ1-2; 9 positions match TRBD1. Per germline, CDR1 ENHRY and CDR2 SYGVKD. J was trimmed by 0 bases and V by 4 bases; bases with no gene match: 15. The CDR3 contains 19 residues. Here the CDR3 DNA reads TGTGCCATCAGTGGCCCGGAGGGAAGGGACAGGGCTACTAACTATGGCTACACCTTC. Amino acids: CAISGPEGRDRATNYGYTF.

This clonotype was seen a handful of times. The genes are TRBV12-3 or TRBV12-4 and TRBJ2-2; the D gene is possibly TRBD2 (6 bases). The length of the CDR3 is 15 residues. Trimming removed 1 base from V and 1 base from J, with 7 bases in between. The DNA for the CDR3 is TGTGCCAGCAGTTTAGGCGGGAAGAACACCGGGGAGCTGTTTTTT. It codes for CASSLGGKNTGELFF.

In its sample, this clonotype was seen a few times. The gene calls are TRBV7-9 and TRBJ1-1; 8 bases match TRBD1. Unmatched junction bases numbered 3, after V lost 1 base and J lost 8 bases. Per germline, CDR1 SEHNR and CDR2 FQNEAQ (reference sequence). This CDR3 is 13 amino acids long. DNA for the CDR3: TGTGCCAGCAGCTTAGGGACAGGGAGAGAAGCTTTCTTT. Translation: CASSLGTGREAFF.

The rearrangement uses TRBV7-2 and TRBJ1-2, with D possibly TRBD1 on 6 matching bases. Germline V gene sequence: CDR1 SGHTA, CDR2 FQGNSA. The CDR3 loop spans 13 amino acids. The V end was cut by 4 bases, the J end by 8 bases, with 14 bases between. The CDR3 DNA is TGTGCCAGCAGCTCGAGACAGGTCATGGGCTACACCTTC. Translating gives CASSSRQVMGYTF. Drawing the rest from reference TRBV7-2 and TRBJ1-2, the complete variable domain is GAGVSQSPSNKVTEKGKDVELRCDPISGHTALYWYRQSLGQGLEFLIYFQGNSAPDKSGLPSDRFSAERTGGSVSTLTIQRTQQEDSAVYLCASSSRQVMGYTFGSGTRLTVV.

This sequence joins TRBV7-2 and TRBJ2-1; 8 bases fit TRBD2. The CDR3 has 13 amino acids. Germline V gene data show CDR1 as SGHTA and CDR2 as FQGNSA. J was trimmed by 7 bases and V by 3 bases; bases with no gene match: 2. CDR3 sequence (DNA): TGTGCCAGCAGCTTTGCGGGGGGAAATGAGCAGTTCTTC. Amino acid sequence: CASSFAGGNEQFF.

The chain employs TRBV7-2 and TRBJ2-3; 9 positions match TRBD2. The CDR3 consists of 17 residues. CDR1 and CDR2 from the germline V gene are SGHTA and FQGNSA. The J segment lost 7 bases and the V segment lost 3 bases, leaving 14 bases of the junction unmatched. The CDR3 loop reads CASSFPLAGSIRNTQYF. The CDR3 DNA sequence: TGTGCCAGCAGCTTCCCCCTAGCGGGGTCTATTCGAAATACGCAGTATTTT.